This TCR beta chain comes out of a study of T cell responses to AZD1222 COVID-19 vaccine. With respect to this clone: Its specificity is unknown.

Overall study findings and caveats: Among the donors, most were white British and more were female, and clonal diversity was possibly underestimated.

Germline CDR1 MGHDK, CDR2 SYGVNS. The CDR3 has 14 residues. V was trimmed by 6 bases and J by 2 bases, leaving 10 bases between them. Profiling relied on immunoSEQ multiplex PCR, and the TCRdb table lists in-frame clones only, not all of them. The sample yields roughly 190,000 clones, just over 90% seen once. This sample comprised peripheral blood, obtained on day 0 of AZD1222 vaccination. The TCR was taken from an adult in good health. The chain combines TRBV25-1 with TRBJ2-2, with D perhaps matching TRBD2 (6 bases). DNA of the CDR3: TGTGCCAGCAGGGGACTCCGAAACACCGGGGAGCTGTTTTTT. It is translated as CASRGLRNTGELFF.